These 31 T cell receptor beta chains were sequenced from one sample in a study of cytomegalovirus exposure and HLA in healthy donors. 13 Jbeta primers and 60 Vbeta primers were used for the PCR. Clones were sequenced by immunoSEQ multiplex PCR, and TCRdb holds only the in-frame ones, with some missing. This sample yields 150,000 to 200,000 clones, of which over 60% are seen a single time; 1.5% to 2% belongs to the top ten. Material for sequencing was PBMCs. The source of these receptors is a woman in her thirties in good health and CMV-seronegative.

This clone was seen a few times. The chain has TRBV10-3 and TRBJ2-3; 7 nucleotides agree with TRBD2. The CDR3 sequence is 15 residues long. Unmatched junction bases numbered 7, after V lost 4 bases and J lost 3 bases. CDR1 is ENHRY and CDR2 is SYGVKD in the germline V gene. Here the CDR3 DNA reads TGTGCCATCAGTGGGGGGAGGGTGGGTACAGATACGCAGTATTTT. The encoded protein is CAISGGRVGTDTQYF.

The gene calls are TRBV30 and TRBJ2-7, with TRBD1 matching 10 bases. Germline CDR1 reads GTSNPN; CDR2 reads SVGIG (reference sequence). CDR3 length: 13 residues. V lost 5 bases, J lost 4 bases, and 5 bases stayed unmatched. The CDR3 bases are TGTGCCTGGTCCCGGACAGGGGGATACGAGCAGTACTTC. It yields the protein CAWSRTGGYEQYF.

The rearrangement links TRBV5-5 to TRBJ2-3, with TRBD1 identical over 11 bases. Germline V gives CDR1 SGHKS, CDR2 YYEKEE (reference sequence). The CDR3 is made up of 15 amino acids. With V trimmed by 0 bases and J by 5 bases, 2 bases remained unmatched. CDR3 region: CASSLGTGGQDTQYF. The CDR3 nucleotides are TGTGCCAGCAGCTTGGGGACAGGGGGCCAAGATACGCAGTATTTT.

This clone was seen more than once but under ten times. V and J are TRBV13 and TRBJ1-1; 8 nucleotides align to TRBD1. The V segment lost 4 bases and the J segment 3 bases; nucleotides outside the gene matches: 4. The CDR3 is 14 amino acids. Germline V CDR1 and CDR2: PRHDT, FYEKMQ (reference sequence). In DNA, the CDR3 is TGTGCCAGCAGCTACACAGGGGGAGACACTGAAGCTTTCTTT. It translates to CASSYTGGDTEAFF.

There are a few counts of this clone. The V and J genes are TRBV5-4 and TRBJ1-2; D not resolved. Trimming removed 0 bases at V and 4 bases at J, with 4 bases between. Germline loops: CDR1 SGHNT, CDR2 YYREEE (reference sequence). The CDR3 sequence is 12 residues long. In nucleotides, the CDR3 is TGTGCCAGCAGCTTGGACAGCTATGGCTACACCTTC. Protein: CASSLDSYGYTF.

The chain has TRBV30 and TRBJ2-6; D is perhaps TRBD1 (6 bases). V was clipped by 5 bases and J by 4 bases, with 12 bases between them. The germline V gene encodes CDR1 GTSNPN and CDR2 SVGIG (reference sequence). The CDR3 loop spans 14 amino acids. CDR3 sequence reads: CAWDTGTGANVLTF. The CDR3 DNA reads TGTGCCTGGGACACAGGGACAGGGGCCAACGTCCTGACTTTC.

The chain has TRBV19 and TRBJ1-2; 11 nucleotides match TRBD1. Germline CDR1 is LNHDA and CDR2 is SQIVND (reference sequence). The CDR3 sequence is 13 residues long. The V gene end was trimmed by 7 bases and the J gene end by 7 bases; junction bases not matched to a gene: 5. CDR3 in amino acids: CASKGQGEGGYTF. The CDR3 nucleotides read TGTGCCAGTAAGGGACAGGGGGAAGGTGGCTACACCTTC.

The rearrangement joins TRBV5-1 to TRBJ1-1; 8 bases align to TRBD1. The V gene's germline CDR1 is SGHRS and CDR2 YFSETQ. With 0 bases clipped from V and 10 bases from J, the junction kept 5 bases outside the gene matches. This CDR3 is built from 13 residues. Here the CDR3 reads CASSLGQGNRAFF. In DNA form, the CDR3 reads TGCGCCAGCAGCTTGGGACAGGGGAATAGAGCTTTCTTT. Supplemented by reference TRBV5-1 and TRBJ1-1, the full variable domain reads KAGVTQTPRYLIKTRGQQVTLSCSPISGHRSVSWYQQTPGQGLQFLFEYFSETQRNKGNFPGRFSGRQFSNSRSEMNVSTLELGDSALYLCASSLGQGNRAFFGQGTRLTVV.

The gene calls are TRBV19 and TRBJ2-1; TRBD2 matches 11 bases. The CDR3 runs 17 residues. Unmatched junction bases numbered 10, after V lost 6 bases and J lost 3 bases. Per the germline V gene, CDR1 is LNHDA and CDR2 is SQIVND (reference sequence). DNA for the CDR3: TGTGCCAGTAGCAATAGCGGGGGGGCCCTCGGCTACAATGAGCAGTTCTTC. Its translation is CASSNSGGALGYNEQFF.

The chain has TRBV6-1 and TRBJ2-1; D is unresolved. The V gene's germline CDR1 is MNHNS and CDR2 SASEGT. V was cut by 2 bases and J by 0 bases, with 5 bases left in between. There are 14 residues in the CDR3. Here the CDR3 DNA reads TGTGCCAGCAGTGAAAGTAGCTCCTACAATGAGCAGTTCTTC. Protein: CASSESSSYNEQFF.

V usage is TRBV7-9 and J usage is TRBJ1-2; maybe TRBD1 (6 bases). The V gene's germline CDR1 is SEHNR and CDR2 FQNEAQ (reference sequence). The CDR3 has 15 residues. The ends were cut back, 4 bases at V and 3 bases at J, with 15 bases in the middle. The CDR3 loop reads CASSYAGTRDYGYTF. In DNA form, the CDR3 reads TGTGCCAGCAGCTACGCCGGGACACGAGACTATGGCTACACCTTC.

J is TRBJ1-5 and V is TRBV5-6, with TRBD1 as a possible D gene (5 bases). Germline CDR1 SGHDT, CDR2 YYEEEE. This CDR3 spans 17 amino acids. V was shortened by 0 bases and J by 2 bases, with 15 bases between the two germline ends. Here the CDR3 reads CASSLGDQGRGNQPQHF. CDR3 bases: TGTGCCAGCAGCTTGGGGGATCAGGGAAGAGGCAATCAGCCCCAGCATTTT.

As concerns this clone: The junction and the germline gene differ at one end; a read error may be behind it. The rearrangement joins TRBV29-1 to TRBJ1-2, with a possible D match to TRBD1 (6 bases). CDR1 is SQVTM, CDR2 ANQGSEA, per germline. The CDR3 is 12 residues long. The CDR3 coding sequence is TGCAGCGCCCTTGGGGGGGGCTATGGCTACTCCTTC. Residues: CSALGGGYGYSF.

The V gene is TRBV10-3, the J gene TRBJ1-1; D may be TRBD1 (5 bases). This CDR3 is 18 amino acids long. V gave up 0 bases and J gave up 3 bases, with 20 bases separating them. Germline CDR1 ENHRY, CDR2 SYGVKD. The CDR3, as DNA: TGTGCCATCAGTGAGTCGACAAGGGAAGGGGCCCGCCACACTGAAGCTTTCTTT. It codes for CAISESTREGARHTEAFF.

This clone came up many times. V usage is TRBV4-3 and J usage is TRBJ2-1; 10 nucleotides agree with TRBD2. Germline CDR1 LGHNA, CDR2 YSLEER. The CDR3 runs to 17 residues. The V segment lost 0 bases and the J segment 0 bases; nucleotides outside the gene matches: 2. The CDR3: CASSQDASGSSYNEQFF. In nucleotides, the CDR3 is TGCGCCAGCAGCCAAGACGCTAGCGGGAGCTCCTACAATGAGCAGTTCTTC.

The chain carries TRBV15 and TRBJ2-3, with D possibly being TRBD2 (7 bases). Germline assignment: CDR1 LNHNV and CDR2 YYDKDF (reference sequence). The CDR3 sequence is 14 residues long. V shed 6 bases and J shed 2 bases, with 12 bases lying between them. The CDR3 DNA follows: TGTGCCACCAGGGGAGGGGGTAACACAGATACGCAGTATTTT. This sequence encodes CATRGGGNTDTQYF.

This clone has more than one count but fewer than ten. This rearrangement joins TRBV9 to TRBJ2-1, with 7 bases identical to TRBD2. From germline, CDR1 is SGDLS and CDR2 YYNGEE. The CDR3 contains 16 residues. Trimming took 0 bases from V and 8 from J; bases not matched to a gene: 11. In nucleotides, the CDR3 is TGTGCCAGCAGCGTAGTCATGGGGGGAGGGCCCCATGAGCAGTTCTTC. The encoded protein is CASSVVMGGGPHEQFF. Using reference TRBV9 and TRBJ2-1 for the parts outside the CDR3, the full variable domain is DSGVTQTPKHLITATGQRVTLRCSPRSGDLSVYWYQQSLDQGLQFLIQYYNGEERAKGNILERFSAQQFPDLHSELNLSSLELGDSALYFCASSVVMGGGPHEQFFGPGTRLTVL.

The gene calls are TRBV7-3 and TRBJ2-1; 8 nucleotides agree with TRBD2. Unmatched junction bases numbered 8, after V lost 1 base and J lost 9 bases. The CDR3 extends over 15 amino acids. Germline CDR1 SGHTA, CDR2 FQGTGA. For the CDR3, the DNA is TGTGCCAGCAGCTTAAATAGCGGGGTTGGGAGTGAGCAGTTCTTC. It codes for CASSLNSGVGSEQFF. Drawing the rest from reference TRBV7-3 and TRBJ2-1, the complete variable domain is GAGVSQTPSNKVTEKGKYVELRCDPISGHTALYWYRQSLGQGPEFLIYFQGTGAADDSGLPNDRFFAVRPEGSVSTLKIQRTERGDSAVYLCASSLNSGVGSEQFFGPGTRLTVL.

This chain uses TRBV5-1 with TRBJ2-1; 12 positions agree with TRBD2. The CDR3 has 15 residues. CDR1 is SGHRS, CDR2 YFSETQ, per germline. V was pared by 2 bases and J by 4 bases, with 1 base of the junction left unmatched. In DNA form, the CDR3 reads TGCGCCAGCAGCTTCGGACTAGCGGGGTACAATGAGCAGTTCTTC. Its translation: CASSFGLAGYNEQFF.

This rearrangement joins TRBV18 to TRBJ1-3; TRBD1 is a possible D gene (6 bases). Germline CDR1 KGHSH, CDR2 LQKENI. The CDR3 runs 17 residues. V was trimmed by 3 bases and J by 2 bases, leaving 17 bases between them. CDR3 sequence (DNA): TGTGCCAGCTCACCTAGGGAACAGGGAACGACTGGAAACACCATATATTTT. Its protein product is CASSPREQGTTGNTIYF.

This clone was seen more than once but under ten times. CDR3 protein: CASSTDRGEKLFF. In DNA form, the CDR3 reads TGTGCCAGCAGTACCGACAGGGGGGAAAAACTGTTTTTT. The rearrangement joins TRBV2 to TRBJ1-4; 9 nucleotides match TRBD1. The CDR3 spans 13 residues. With 5 bases clipped from V and 8 bases from J, the junction kept 3 bases outside the gene matches. Germline V lookup: CDR1 SNHLY, CDR2 FYNNEI.

This CDR3 reads CASSLFVGAGGYTF. CDR3 in DNA: TGTGCCAGCAGTTTATTCGTGGGGGCTGGGGGCTACACCTTC. The chain carries TRBV27 and TRBJ1-2; maybe TRBD1 (6 bases). Germline lookup yields CDR1 MNHEY and CDR2 SMNVEV (reference sequence). Trimming removed 1 base at V and 8 bases at J, with 14 bases between. The CDR3 sequence is 14 residues long.

This clone was counted only a few times. The V call is TRBV6-6, the J call TRBJ1-2; TRBD1 is a possible D gene (6 bases). Trimming shortened V by 6 bases and J by 8 bases, and 16 bases separated the two germline ends. Looked up from germline, CDR1 is MNHNY and CDR2 is SVGAGI (reference sequence). The CDR3 has 13 residues. CDR3: CASRLQGARGYTF. The CDR3 bases are TGTGCCAGCAGGTTACAGGGAGCTCGGGGCTACACCTTC.

In regard to this clone: At one end, the junction sequence differs from germline, possibly due to a read error. The rearrangement joins TRBV6-1 to TRBJ2-2; TRBD1 might be the D (6 bases). This CDR3 has 12 residues. Germline loops: CDR1 MNHNS, CDR2 SASEGT. CDR3 in DNA: TGTGCCACCAGTAGGGGGACCGGGGAGCTGTTTTTT. Amino acid sequence: CATSRGTGELFF.

Regarding this clone: Mismatch with germline at one junction end may stem from a read error. This rearrangement joins TRBV5-4 to TRBJ2-1; TRBD2 might be the D (5 bases). The CDR3 has 16 amino acids. Germline CDR1 reads SGHNT; CDR2 reads YYREEE (reference sequence). CDR3: CASSPPSGTTYSEQFF. CDR3 DNA: TGTGCCAGCAGCCCCCCCAGCGGAACTACCTACAGTGAGCAGTTCTTC.

The rearrangement links TRBV5-5 to TRBJ1-4; 7 positions match TRBD1. Looked up from germline, CDR1 is SGHKS and CDR2 is YYEKEE (reference sequence). V trimming: 4 bases; J trimming: 7 bases; junction bases outside the gene matches: 13. There are 16 residues in the CDR3. The CDR3 DNA follows: TGTGCCAGCAGCATGGTACAAGGGGGCACGAGTGAAAAACTGTTTTTT. Amino acids: CASSMVQGGTSEKLFF. Filled out from reference TRBV5-5 and TRBJ1-4, the complete variable domain reads DAGVTQSPTHLIKTRGQQVTLRCSPISGHKSVSWYQQVLGQGPQFIFQYYEKEERGRGNFPDRFSARQFPNYSSELNVNALLLGDSALYLCASSMVQGGTSEKLFFGSGTQLSVL.

The chain is built from TRBV7-2 and TRBJ2-1, with D possibly TRBD2 on 6 matching bases. The CDR3 runs 12 residues. Between the trimmed V and J ends, which lost 5 bases and 12 bases, there was a span of 14 bases. CDR1 is SGHTA, CDR2 FQGNSA, per germline. This CDR3 is CASSLARSGQFF. DNA for the CDR3: TGTGCCAGCAGCCTCGCCCGTAGCGGGCAGTTCTTC.

This clone came up once. The genes are TRBV4-1 and TRBJ1-2, with a weak D call TRBD1 (6 bases). V lost 5 bases, J lost 5 bases, and 12 bases lay in between. The germline gives CDR1 MGHRA, CDR2 YSYEKL. This CDR3 comprises 13 residues. DNA of the CDR3: TGCGCCAGCAGCAGTACAGGGAGATATGGCTACACCTTC. The encoded protein is CASSSTGRYGYTF.

V gene TRBV15 combines with J gene TRBJ1-4; no clear D. Per the germline V gene, CDR1 is LNHNV and CDR2 is YYDKDF (reference sequence). The CDR3 is made up of 15 amino acids. The germline V and J ends were trimmed by 0 bases and 5 bases, with 10 bases remaining between them. CDR3 nucleotide sequence: TGTGCCACCAGCAGAGATCCTGGGGAGAATGAAAAACTGTTTTTT. It encodes CATSRDPGENEKLFF.

This clone was detected once. V usage is TRBV15 and J usage is TRBJ2-1; 7 positions agree with TRBD2. Germline V gene data show CDR1 as LNHNV and CDR2 as YYDKDF (reference sequence). The CDR3 contains 14 residues. The V gene end was trimmed by 8 bases and the J gene end by 1 base; junction bases not matched to a gene: 5. CDR3 sequence (DNA): TGTGCCACCGGGCGGGAGCGATCCTACAATGAGCAGTTCTTC. It translates to CATGRERSYNEQFF.

The rearrangement joins TRBV2 to TRBJ1-2; tentative D call: TRBD1 (6 bases). This CDR3 contains 15 residues. Trimming removed 5 bases at V and 4 bases at J, with 17 bases between. Germline CDR1 and CDR2: SNHLY and FYNNEI. For the CDR3, the DNA is TGTGCCAGCAGTCCCCCAGGGGCTTCCGCCTATGGCTACACCTTC. It yields the protein CASSPPGASAYGYTF.